The T cell receptor (beta chain) under discussion was sequenced for a study of T cell responses to AZD1222 COVID-19 vaccine. Comment on this clone: No antigen is known for it.

Regarding the study as a whole: Repertoires in all cases were sampled only once the peak T cell response had passed.

The CDR3 contains 15 residues. Germline CDR1 reads SGHRS; CDR2 reads YFSETQ. Libraries were prepared by immunoSEQ multiplex PCR; TCRdb keeps only in-frame clonotypes and omits some of them. The sample yields over 150,000 clones, about 90% seen once. The sequence derives from an adult in good health. This specimen was peripheral blood, taken on day 0 of MenACWY control vaccination. This chain links TRBV5-1 with TRBJ2-7; 14 nucleotides align to TRBD2. This CDR3 is CASRLGLAGVYEQYV. The CDR3 coding sequence is TGCGCCAGCAGATTGGGACTAGCGGGGGTCTACGAGCAGTACGTC.